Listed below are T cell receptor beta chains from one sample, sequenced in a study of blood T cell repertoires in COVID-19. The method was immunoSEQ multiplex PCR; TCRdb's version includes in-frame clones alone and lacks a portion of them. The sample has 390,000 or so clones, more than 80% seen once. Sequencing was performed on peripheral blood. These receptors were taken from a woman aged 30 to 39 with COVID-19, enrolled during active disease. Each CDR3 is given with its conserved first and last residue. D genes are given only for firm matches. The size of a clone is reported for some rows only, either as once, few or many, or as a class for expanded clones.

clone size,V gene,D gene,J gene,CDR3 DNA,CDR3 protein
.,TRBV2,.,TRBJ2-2,TGTGCCAGCAGTCCCTGGACAGCTTTGAACACCGGGGAGCTGTTTTTT,CASSPWTALNTGELFF
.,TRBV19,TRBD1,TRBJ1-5,TGTGCCAGTAGTTATTCAGGGGGCATGATTGGCAATCAGCCCCAGCATTTT,CASSYSGGMIGNQPQHF
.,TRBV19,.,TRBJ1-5,TGTGCCAGCCGACAGGCGAATAGCAATCAGCCCCAGCATTTT,CASRQANSNQPQHF
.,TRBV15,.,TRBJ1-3,TGTGCCACCAGCAGAGGTACAGGGTTCTCTGGAAACACCATATATTTT,CATSRGTGFSGNTIYF
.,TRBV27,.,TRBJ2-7,TGTGCCAGCAGTTTAAGGTTCGCCAGGGTGGCCCACGAGCAGTACTTC,CASSLRFARVAHEQYF
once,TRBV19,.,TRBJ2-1,TGTGCCAGTAGTATAGGCCAGTTCAATGAGCAGTTCTTC,CASSIGQFNEQFF
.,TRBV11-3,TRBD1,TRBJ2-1,TGTGCCAGTAGGGACAGGGCAGTCAATGAGCAGTTCTTC,CASRDRAVNEQFF
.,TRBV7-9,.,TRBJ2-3,TGTGCCAGCAGCTTACGCGAAGCCCTCACAGATACGCAGTATTTT,CASSLREALTDTQYF
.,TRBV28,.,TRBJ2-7,TGTGCCAGCAGTTCGCCTTACGTCCCAACTCGATACGAGCAGTACTTC,CASSSPYVPTRYEQYF
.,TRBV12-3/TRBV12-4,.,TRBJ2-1,TGTGCCAGCAGTCCCGGGATTAACAATGAGCAGTTCTTC,CASSPGINNEQFF
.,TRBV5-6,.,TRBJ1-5,TGTGCCAGCAGCTCGTGGGCGGGGGGATCTCCATATAGCAATCAGCCCCAGCATTTT,CASSSWAGGSPYSNQPQHF
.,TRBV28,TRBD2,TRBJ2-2,TGTGCCAGCAGTTTGTATCAGCGGGGCGGGGAGCTGTTTTTT,CASSLYQRGGELFF
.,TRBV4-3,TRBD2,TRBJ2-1,TGCGCCAGCAGCCAAGAGAAGAGCGGGGGGCTCAATGAGCAGTTCTTC,CASSQEKSGGLNEQFF
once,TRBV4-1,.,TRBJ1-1,TGCGCCAGCAGTGGACCGGGGGGATTAAGGAGCACTGAAGCTTTCTTT,CASSGPGGLRSTEAFF
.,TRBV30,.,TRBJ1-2,TGTGCCTGGAGTGTACATAACTATGGCTACACCTTC,CAWSVHNYGYTF
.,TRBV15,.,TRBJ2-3,TGTGCCACCAGCAGAGAAGGAGACACAGATACGCAGTATTTT,CATSREGDTDTQYF
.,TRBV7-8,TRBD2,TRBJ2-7,TGTGCCAGCAGCCCGGGGGTCGGGGACTACTCCTCCTACGAGCAGTACTTC,CASSPGVGDYSSYEQYF
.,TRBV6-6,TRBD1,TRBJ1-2,TGTGCCAGCAGTCCGACAGGGGTGGGGGGCTACACCTTC,CASSPTGVGGYTF
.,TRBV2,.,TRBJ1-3,TGTGCCAGCAGTGAGCAGGGGAAGGGAAACACCATATATTTT,CASSEQGKGNTIYF
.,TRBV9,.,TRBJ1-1,TGTGCCAGCAGCCCATACGGGGGGTTGGAGTACACTGAAGCTTTCTTT,CASSPYGGLEYTEAFF
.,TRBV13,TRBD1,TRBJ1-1,TGTGCCAGCAGGTTCAGGGGGAGAGACACTGAAGCTTTCTTT,CASRFRGRDTEAFF
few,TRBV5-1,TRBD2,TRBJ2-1,TGCGCCAGCAGCTTGTTAGCGGGAGTTCGGAATGAGCAGTTCTTC,CASSLLAGVRNEQFF
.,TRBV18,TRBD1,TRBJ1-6,TGTGCCAGCTCAACAGGGGACCCACCCCTCCACTTT,CASSTGDPPLHF
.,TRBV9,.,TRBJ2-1,TGTGCCAGCAGCGTGGACAGTACCTACAATGAGCAGTTCTTC,CASSVDSTYNEQFF
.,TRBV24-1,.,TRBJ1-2,TGTGCCACCAGTGAACCGACAGGCTATGGCTACACCTTC,CATSEPTGYGYTF
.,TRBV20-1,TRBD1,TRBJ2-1,TGCAGTGCTTGTGGACAGGGGGCGGGGAATGAGCAGTTCTTC,CSACGQGAGNEQFF
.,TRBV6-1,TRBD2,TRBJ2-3,TGTGCCAGCAGTGGCCGGACTAGCGGGAGCACAGATACGCAGTATTTT,CASSGRTSGSTDTQYF
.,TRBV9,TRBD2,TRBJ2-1,TGTGCCAGCAGCGTAGGTCTAGCGGACAATGAGCAGTTCTTC,CASSVGLADNEQFF
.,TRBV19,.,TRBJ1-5,TGTGCCAGTAGTATGGGGCTTAGGGGAGGCCAGCCCCAGCATTTT,CASSMGLRGGQPQHF
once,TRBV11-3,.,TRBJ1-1,TGTGCCAGCAGCTTAGCTGGGACACAGAACACTGAAGCTTTCTTT,CASSLAGTQNTEAFF
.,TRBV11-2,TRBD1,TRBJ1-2,TGTGCCAGCAGCTTACAGGGGGCTAACTATGGCTACACCTTC,CASSLQGANYGYTF
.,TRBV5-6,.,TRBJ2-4,TGTGCCAGCAGCTTTGTAGGAGTGAAAAACATTCAGTACTTC,CASSFVGVKNIQYF
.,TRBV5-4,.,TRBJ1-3,TGTGCCAGCAGCTTGGTACAGGGAAACACCATATATTTT,CASSLVQGNTIYF
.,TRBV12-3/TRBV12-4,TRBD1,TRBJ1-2,TGTGCCAGCAGTTCTCCAGGGGGCGATGGCTACACCTTC,CASSSPGGDGYTF
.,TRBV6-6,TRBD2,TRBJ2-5,TGTGCCAGCAGCTTCACCTTCCCCGGGACTAGCGGGGGGGCTCTCGATGAGACCCAGTACTTC,CASSFTFPGTSGGALDETQYF
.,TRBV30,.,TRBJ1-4,TGTGCCTGGAGTAACGGGGGGTTTAATGAAAAACTGTTTTTT,CAWSNGGFNEKLFF
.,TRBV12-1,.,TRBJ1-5,TGTGCCAGCAGCTTTGGGATTAGGGACAGCAGGTCTCGCAATCAGCCCCAGCATTTT,CASSFGIRDSRSRNQPQHF
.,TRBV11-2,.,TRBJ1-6,TGTGCCAGCAGCCAAACTAACGGATCACCCCTCCACTTT,CASSQTNGSPLHF
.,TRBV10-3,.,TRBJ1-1,TGTGCCACCACCGACAGAAACACTGAAGCTTTCTTT,CATTDRNTEAFF
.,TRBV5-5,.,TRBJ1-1,TGTGCCAGCAGCTTACTAGAGAACACTGAAGCTTTCTTT,CASSLLENTEAFF
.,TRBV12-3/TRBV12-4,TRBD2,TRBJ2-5,TGTGCCAGCACCGAGACCGGGGGGGAGACCCAGTACTTC,CASTETGGETQYF
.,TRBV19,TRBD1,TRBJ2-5,TGTGCCAGTAGTACTACCCGACGTCAGGGGGCTTTTGAGACCCAGTACTTC,CASSTTRRQGAFETQYF